The clone carrying this T cell receptor (beta chain) is a singleton in its sample. The antigen is unknown. The primer mix had 60 Vbeta and 13 Jbeta primers. The assay was immunoSEQ multiplex PCR, and TCRdb's table has in-frame clones only and misses some. The sample includes some 95,000 clones, 67% of them seen just once. This entry belongs to a study of cytomegalovirus exposure and HLA in healthy donors. Trimming shortened V by 4 bases and J by 6 bases, and 13 bases separated the two germline ends. Per germline, CDR1 MGHRA and CDR2 YSYEKL. This CDR3 has 13 residues. Study results and limitations: A later analysis found common viral pathogens apparently linked to several of the most significant clusters.

The chain couples TRBV4-1 to TRBJ2-7; D call uncertain. Sequencing used PBMCs. The receptor was isolated from a man younger than 45 in good health and CMV-seronegative. The CDR3 spells CASSRLVKAEQYF. The CDR3 DNA reads TGCGCCAGCAGCCGGCTAGTTAAAGCCGAGCAGTACTTC.